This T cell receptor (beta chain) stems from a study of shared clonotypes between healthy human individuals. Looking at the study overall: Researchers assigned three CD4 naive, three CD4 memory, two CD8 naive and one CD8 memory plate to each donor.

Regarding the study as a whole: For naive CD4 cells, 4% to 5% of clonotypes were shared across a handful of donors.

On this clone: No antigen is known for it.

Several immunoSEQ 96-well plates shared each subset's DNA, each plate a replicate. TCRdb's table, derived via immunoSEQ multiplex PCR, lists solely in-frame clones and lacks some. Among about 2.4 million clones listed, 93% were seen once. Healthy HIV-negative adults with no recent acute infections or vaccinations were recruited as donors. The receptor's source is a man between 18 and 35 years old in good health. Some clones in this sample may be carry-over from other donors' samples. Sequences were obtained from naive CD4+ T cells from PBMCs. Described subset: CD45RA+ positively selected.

The CDR3 protein is CASSYLDRDRDTQYF. In nucleotides, the CDR3 is TGTGCCAGCAGCTACCTCGACAGGGATCGAGATACGCAGTATTTT. The gene calls are TRBV7-9 and TRBJ2-3; TRBD1 agrees at 7 bases. Trimming at V came to 4 bases and at J to 5 bases, leaving 9 bases not matched to a gene. The CDR3 loop spans 15 amino acids. Germline values: CDR1 SEHNR, CDR2 FQNEAQ (reference sequence). The full variable domain, its missing parts supplied by reference TRBV7-9 and TRBJ2-3, is DTGVSQNPRHKITKRGQNVTFRCDPISEHNRLYWYRQTLGQGPEFLTYFQNEAQLEKSRLLSDRFSAERPKGSFSTLEIQRTEQGDSAMYLCASSYLDRDRDTQYFGPGTRLTVL.